What follows describes a single TCR beta chain. The sample holds a few counts of this clonotype. Its recognized antigen is unknown. It has no much larger one-base neighbor in the sample; base qualities were not kept. The time point tag for this specimen amounts to: sample taken at primary tumor resection. Whole RNA extracted from tumor and nontumor lung tissue, or from cryopreserved PBMC samples, was used for TCR sequencing without cell sorting. The donors were some 76 patients from the lung TRACERx cohort who had early-stage, untreated non-small cell lung cancer. Patients were selected for TCR sequencing only if sufficient RNA was available from at least two tumor regions. Via the germline V gene, CDR1 is KGHSH and CDR2 LQKENI. The CDR3 runs 14 residues from the cysteine to the phenylalanine. Kept here is only the CDR3 DNA, which spans 42 bases and is read in frame from base 1. V is cut by 3 bases and J by 4 bases, and the space between the germline ends is 11 bases.

This sample was taken from a study of spatial heterogeneity in lung cancer (dated by TCRdb to between 2019 and 2020). Regarding the complete study: Beta-chain transcripts were consistently detected in greater numbers than alpha-chain transcripts, which likely reflected higher beta-chain transcript abundance. In the raw uncorrected reads, each unique combination of TCR and UMI appeared more than ten times on average. In non-small cell lung cancer, the study quantitatively compared TCR alpha and beta repertoires across several tumor regions, matched nontumor lung, and blood. TCR repertoire features were related to nonsynonymous mutation counts determined by whole-exome sequencing of tumor tissue. Both alpha and beta chains were TCR-sequenced in samples taken at surgery, namely 220 tumor regions, 64 matched nontumor lung samples and just over 55 PBMC samples.

Library preparation employed 5' RACE. Data came from a NextSeq 500. To allow correction of PCR and sequencing errors, the TCR library protocol tagged every TCR cDNA molecule with a unique molecular identifier. As for how the authors treated the data: TCR identification, UMI-based error correction and CDR3 extraction were performed with Decombinator tools. TCRs above a frequency of 2 per 1,000, corresponding to the top 1% of the tumor frequency distribution, were defined as expanded. Renyi diversity was calculated using the R vegan package after each repertoire was subsampled 100 times to 5,000 TCRs. To build CDR3 similarity networks, amino acid triplet string-kernel similarity was used, and CDR3s were connected when their pairwise similarity was above 0.82. The public reads were reprocessed in TCRdb via fastp at Q25 and MiXCR, keeping in-frame beta chains. Records with the same CDR3 protein are collapsed into one entry carrying the most frequent genes and DNA. TCRdb, not the authors, supplied the V and J calls. The sample profile shows 45,000 or so distinct CDR3 sequences; approximately 10% of them were found once. The ten most abundant clones make up about 40% of the sample.

Broader findings and caveats from the paper: Confirming at a functional level the hypothesis that regional TCRs recognize regional mutations was considered to require additional single-cell paired TCR alpha and beta sequencing. Ubiquitous expanded tumor TCRs were detected in blood more often at tumor resection than at routine follow-up.

The V gene is TRBV18 and the J gene is TRBJ2-3; the D region possibly corresponds to TRBD1 (5 bases align). The specimen comprised PBMCs, sampled at surgery. The sequence came from a female donor with early-stage non-small cell lung cancer. Here is the DNA: TGTGCCAGCTCACCCAGGGCAGGGCCAGATACGCAGTATTTT. Its protein is CASSPRAGPDTQYF.